These 15 T cell receptor beta chains originate from one sample sequenced in a study of cytomegalovirus exposure and HLA in healthy donors. PCR primers comprised 60 Vbeta and 13 Jbeta primers. TCRdb's copy holds only in-frame clones and misses some; the assay was immunoSEQ multiplex PCR. Of fewer than 250,000 clones listed, around 83% were seen once; the top ten hold roughly 1.7%. Sequencing input: PBMCs. The receptor set was obtained from a man in his forties in good health and CMV-seropositive.

This clone was found once. The chain has TRBV11-2 and TRBJ2-7; D unclear. CDR1 and CDR2 from the germline V gene are SGHAT and FQNNGV. Deletions cut 6 bases from V and 6 bases from J, with 12 bases between. The CDR3 has 12 residues. CDR3 region: CASRSTSREQYF. The CDR3 DNA sequence: TGTGCCAGCAGGTCCACTTCGCGCGAGCAGTACTTC.

This chain links TRBV28 with TRBJ2-7; 7 bases fit TRBD2. Per the germline V gene, CDR1 is MDHEN and CDR2 is SYDVKM. The CDR3 has 14 amino acids. Trimming removed 5 bases from V and 3 bases from J; junction bases left unmatched: 7. The CDR3 sequence is CASSGGGSHYEQYF. The CDR3, as DNA: TGTGCCAGCAGTGGGGGAGGGTCCCACTACGAGCAGTACTTC.

This clone is a singleton in its sample. The chain joins TRBV6-1 to TRBJ2-7; a weak D match, TRBD1 (5 bases). Per the germline V gene, CDR1 is MNHNS and CDR2 is SASEGT. Trimming took 6 bases from V and 2 from J, leaving 11 bases between them. The CDR3 extends over 13 amino acids. CDR3: CASSGPGTYEQYF. CDR3 sequence (DNA): TGTGCCAGCAGCGGGCCAGGGACCTACGAGCAGTACTTC.

A single count supports this clone. The V gene is TRBV6-5, the J gene TRBJ1-2, with TRBD1 matching 9 bases. Germline values: CDR1 MNHEY, CDR2 SVGAGI. The CDR3 loop spans 16 amino acids. V shed 4 bases, J shed 4 bases, and the junction held 10 bases outside the gene matches. The CDR3 loop is CASSSHRDRVPYGYTF. The CDR3 DNA reads TGTGCCAGCAGTTCCCACCGGGACAGGGTCCCCTATGGCTACACCTTC.

V gene TRBV6-1 combines with J gene TRBJ1-1; tentative D call: TRBD1 (6 bases). The germline gives CDR1 MNHNS, CDR2 SASEGT. V lost 4 bases to trimming and J lost 4 bases, with 16 bases between them. The CDR3 runs 15 residues. The CDR3 DNA reads TGTGCCAGCAGTGCAAGTGGGGGGGCGGGCACTGAAGCTTTCTTT. It encodes CASSASGGAGTEAFF.

The rearrangement joins TRBV27 to TRBJ2-7; 7 bases are a match to TRBD2. The V segment lost 6 bases and the J segment 2 bases; nucleotides outside the gene matches: 7. Germline assignment: CDR1 MNHEY and CDR2 SMNVEV (reference sequence). This CDR3 spans 14 amino acids. The DNA of the CDR3 is TGTGCCAGCAGCTCGAGACTAGCCCCCTACGAGCAGTACTTC. Its translation is CASSSRLAPYEQYF.

This chain joins TRBV9 and TRBJ2-1, with 7 positions matching TRBD2. The CDR3 sequence is 16 residues long. CDR1 and CDR2 (germline): SGDLS, YYNGEE. The trim removed 3 bases at V and 8 bases at J, leaving 14 bases unmatched. CDR3 DNA sequence: TGTGCCAGCAGCGGAGCGGGGCGTGGACTATTCGATGAGCAGTTCTTC. Translated: CASSGAGRGLFDEQFF.

This clone was recorded once. V and J are TRBV27 and TRBJ1-5; 9 bases are shared with TRBD1. The CDR3 loop spans 15 amino acids. Germline loops: CDR1 MNHEY, CDR2 SMNVEV (reference sequence). The V gene end was trimmed by 5 bases and the J gene end by 3 bases; junction bases not matched to a gene: 5. The CDR3 loop reads CASSLGQGYNQPQHF. CDR3 DNA: TGTGCCAGCAGTCTGGGACAGGGTTACAATCAGCCCCAGCATTTT.

The chain uses TRBV29-1 and TRBJ2-7, with D perhaps TRBD2 (6 bases). This CDR3 comprises 13 residues. V was pared by 3 bases and J by 6 bases, with 15 bases between. CDR1 is SQVTM, CDR2 ANQGSEA, per germline. CDR3 DNA: TGCAGCGTTGACCAGGGATCCGGGGGCGAGCAGTACTTC. Translation: CSVDQGSGGEQYF.

The rearrangement links TRBV7-2 to TRBJ2-7; 7 nucleotides match TRBD1. The CDR3 contains 14 residues. Trimming cost V 3 bases and J 3 bases; bases outside gene matches: 5. Germline V gives CDR1 SGHTA, CDR2 FQGNSA. CDR3 nucleotides: TGTGCCAGCAGCTTTGACAGGGAACTCTACGAGCAGTACTTC. This sequence encodes CASSFDRELYEQYF.

This clone appeared a single time. The chain recombines TRBV9 with TRBJ2-7; TRBD2 matches 9 bases. Trimming at V came to 0 bases and at J to 5 bases, leaving 3 bases not matched to a gene. The germline V gene has CDR1 SGDLS and CDR2 YYNGEE. CDR3 length: 14 amino acids. The CDR3 sequence is CASSVGLAGNEQYF. The CDR3, as DNA: TGTGCCAGCAGCGTAGGCCTAGCGGGAAACGAGCAGTACTTC.

The DNA of the CDR3 is TGTGCCAGCAGCTTGGCCTCGGCAGGTTTATTGGCAAGCAATCAGCCCCAGCATTTT. It encodes CASSLASAGLLASNQPQHF. The V and J genes are TRBV5-6 and TRBJ1-5; D remains ambiguous. V lost 0 bases to trimming and J lost 1 base, with 20 bases between them. The CDR3 totals 19 residues. In germline, CDR1 is SGHDT, CDR2 YYEEEE.

The chain uses TRBV2 and TRBJ2-2; D is unresolved. The CDR3 has 14 residues. V lost 4 bases and J lost 5, with 11 bases in between. Looked up from germline, CDR1 is SNHLY and CDR2 is FYNNEI. The CDR3 coding sequence is TGTGCCAGCAGTGTATTAACAGATACCGGGGAGCTGTTTTTT. Amino acids: CASSVLTDTGELFF.

The chain is built from TRBV15 and TRBJ1-4; D is perhaps TRBD1 (5 bases). CDR1 is LNHNV, CDR2 YYDKDF, per germline (reference sequence). The CDR3 sequence is 14 residues long. Trimming pared 6 bases from V and 8 bases from J, leaving 16 bases between. DNA for the CDR3: TGTGCCACCAGGGGGCCCTCTCTGAAGGAAAAACTGTTTTTT. It encodes CATRGPSLKEKLFF.

The V call is TRBV4-3, the J call TRBJ2-7; TRBD2 agrees at 9 bases. The CDR3 loop spans 15 amino acids. CDR1 is LGHNA and CDR2 is YSLEER in the germline V gene. The trim removed 0 bases at V and 2 bases at J, leaving 2 bases unmatched. The CDR3 DNA is TGCGCCAGCAGCCAAGATCTAGCGGGGACCTACGAGCAGTACTTC. Amino acids: CASSQDLAGTYEQYF.